This T cell receptor beta chain was identified during a study of blood T cell repertoires in COVID-19. Looking at the study overall: Italy, Spain and the United States were the sources of the convalescent and acute COVID-19 samples. T cells, B-cell-depleted T cells, or PBMCs provided the cDNA or gDNA that served as material.

Repertoires were generated with immunoSEQ multiplex PCR, while TCRdb's copy carries only in-frame clones and drops some. The table includes a few hundred thousand clones, less than 90% detected once. The cohort comprised adults aged roughly 18 to 100 years residing in 24 US areas. Cohorts were determined from participant-reported clinical history. The trim removed 8 bases at V and 0 bases at J, leaving 11 bases unmatched. Germline loops: CDR1 SGHRS, CDR2 YFSETQ. The CDR3 loop spans 16 amino acids. The receptor was isolated from a woman aged 45-59 years in a cohort exposed to, infected with or recovered from COVID-19 (not recorded which). V usage is TRBV5-1 and J usage is TRBJ2-3; 8 positions match TRBD2. Sequenced: PBMCs or T cells enriched from blood (not recorded which). The CDR3 DNA reads TGCGCCAGTAATGAGGGGTCTAGCGGGAGCACAGATACGCAGTATTTT. Translation: CASNEGSSGSTDTQYF.